A selection of T cell receptor beta chains follows, all from one sample in a study of blood T cell repertoires in COVID-19. Libraries were prepared by immunoSEQ multiplex PCR; TCRdb keeps only in-frame clonotypes and omits some of them. Of a few hundred thousand clones in the sample, less than 85% were seen once. Sequencing input: peripheral blood. The receptors originated from a man aged 60-69 years who had recovered from COVID-19. Each CDR3 is given with its conserved first and last residue. D genes are given only for firm matches. Some rows mark clone size as missing; the rest say once, few, many or name a class of expanded clone.

CASSLAGTGWEQYF | TGTGCCAGCAGCTTAGCAGGGACAGGGTGGGAGCAGTACTTC | few | TRBJ2-7 | TRBV7-9 | TRBD1
CASSVAATGTYEQYF | TGTGCCAGCAGCGTAGCGGCAACCGGGACCTACGAGCAGTACTTC | - | TRBJ2-7 | TRBV9 | -
CASSMTAGYGYTF | TGTGCCAGTAGTATGACTGCGGGCTATGGCTACACCTTC | - | TRBJ1-2 | TRBV19 | -
CASKDRGRGETQYF | TGTGCCAGCAAAGACAGGGGAAGGGGGGAGACCCAGTACTTC | - | TRBJ2-5 | TRBV2 | TRBD1
CASNHRVANQPQHF | TGTGCCAGCAACCACAGGGTCGCGAATCAGCCCCAGCATTTT | - | TRBJ1-5 | TRBV6-5 | -
CACSSGGYEQYF | TGTGCCTGCTCTAGCGGGGGATACGAGCAGTACTTC | - | TRBJ2-7 | TRBV30 | TRBD2
CAWSGFSNEQYF | TGTGCCTGGAGTGGGTTTAGTAACGAGCAGTACTTC | - | TRBJ2-7 | TRBV30 | -
CAWDGDLTYEQYF | TGTGCCTGGGACGGAGACCTAACCTACGAGCAGTACTTC | once | TRBJ2-7 | TRBV30 | -
CASSLSRSYNSPLHF | TGTGCCAGCAGCCTGTCGAGGTCCTATAATTCACCCCTCCACTTT | few | TRBJ1-6 | TRBV9 | -
CAWKDRGNTEAFF | TGTGCCTGGAAGGACAGGGGTAACACTGAAGCTTTCTTT | few | TRBJ1-1 | TRBV30 | TRBD1
CASSLSGGETQYF | TGTGCCAGCAGCTTGTCAGGGGGAGAGACCCAGTACTTC | - | TRBJ2-5 | TRBV5-6 | TRBD1
CASSIRNTGELFF | TGTGCCAGCAGTATCAGGAACACCGGGGAGCTGTTTTTT | - | TRBJ2-2 | TRBV27 | -
CASSQARRQVAKETQYF | TGTGCCAGCAGCCAGGCCCGACGGCAGGTGGCCAAAGAGACCCAGTACTTC | - | TRBJ2-5 | TRBV4-2 | -
CASSPGQALGDTEAFF | TGTGCCAGCAGCCCGGGACAGGCGCTGGGGGACACTGAAGCTTTCTTT | - | TRBJ1-1 | TRBV7-6 | TRBD1
CASRPDRNTEAFF | TGTGCCAGCAGACCCGACAGGAACACTGAAGCTTTCTTT | - | TRBJ1-1 | TRBV2 | -
CASSMEGRHGEQFF | TGTGCCAGTAGTATGGAGGGGCGGCACGGGGAGCAGTTCTTC | - | TRBJ2-1 | TRBV19 | -
CAWRETPSGSPLHF | TGTGCCTGGAGGGAGACACCTTCGGGATCACCCCTCCACTTT | - | TRBJ1-6 | TRBV30 | -
CASGQGTAYGNEQYF | TGTGCTAGTGGTCAGGGGACAGCCTACGGTAACGAGCAGTACTTC | - | TRBJ2-7 | TRBV12-5 | TRBD1
CASSFPGTRAFF | TGTGCCAGCAGTTTCCCCGGGACTCGGGCTTTCTTT | few | TRBJ1-1 | TRBV27 | -
CASSGGNTGELFF | TGTGCCAGCAGCGGGGGGAACACCGGGGAGCTGTTTTTT | - | TRBJ2-2 | TRBV2 | -
CASSLAGGQGANEQFF | TGTGCCAGCAGCTTGGCCGGAGGACAGGGGGCCAATGAGCAGTTCTTC | - | TRBJ2-1 | TRBV5-4 | TRBD1
CASTNGAGRDSPLHF | TGTGCCAGTACCAATGGGGCAGGGCGAGATTCACCCCTCCACTTT | few | TRBJ1-6 | TRBV19 | -
CASSILRQNTEAFF | TGTGCCAGTAGTATCCTTCGACAGAACACTGAAGCTTTCTTT | - | TRBJ1-1 | TRBV19 | -
CASSYGTVGETQYF | TGTGCCAGCAGTTACGGGACAGTCGGAGAGACCCAGTACTTC | - | TRBJ2-5 | TRBV6-5 | TRBD1
CASSAQRNYEQYF | TGCGCCAGCAGTGCACAGCGGAATTACGAGCAGTACTTC | few | TRBJ2-7 | TRBV10-1 | -
CASSLAHQFYNEQFF | TGTGCCAGCAGCTTAGCGCACCAGTTTTACAATGAGCAGTTCTTC | few | TRBJ2-1 | TRBV7-8 | -
CASSQARLAGATGELFF | TGTGCCAGCAGCCAAGCTCGACTAGCGGGAGCCACCGGGGAGCTGTTTTTT | - | TRBJ2-2 | TRBV3-1/TRBV3-2 | TRBD2
CSASISDNSPLHF | TGCAGTGCTAGTATCAGTGATAATTCACCCCTCCACTTT | few | TRBJ1-6 | TRBV20-1 | -
CASSLYMSYEQYF | TGCGCCAGCAGCTTATACATGTCCTACGAGCAGTACTTC | - | TRBJ2-7 | TRBV5-1 | -
CATSDPAGQNYYEQYF | TGTGCCACCAGTGATCCCGCGGGACAGAATTACTACGAGCAGTACTTC | - | TRBJ2-7 | TRBV24-1 | -
CATHSLAGGSQPQHF | TGTGCCACCCACAGTTTGGCAGGGGGAAGCCAGCCCCAGCATTTT | - | TRBJ1-5 | TRBV28 | TRBD1
CATLGTSQFKQYF | TGTGCCACCCTAGGGACTAGCCAGTTCAAGCAGTACTTC | - | TRBJ2-7 | TRBV30 | TRBD2
CASSPTLPGLALKETQYF | TGTGCCAGCAGCCCAACCCTTCCGGGACTAGCGCTGAAAGAGACCCAGTACTTC | - | TRBJ2-5 | TRBV9 | TRBD2
CASSRSSSGNNEQFF | TGCGCCAGCAGCCGCTCAAGCTCGGGGAACAATGAGCAGTTCTTC | - | TRBJ2-1 | TRBV5-1 | -
CASSSGLAGGSYEQYF | TGTGCCAGCAGCAGCGGACTAGCGGGAGGGTCCTACGAGCAGTACTTC | - | TRBJ2-7 | TRBV5-4 | TRBD2
CASSPLRATGANVLTF | TGTGCCAGCAGCCCCCTCAGGGCGACTGGGGCCAACGTCCTGACTTTC | - | TRBJ2-6 | TRBV28 | -
CASSGSGDNEKLFF | TGTGCCAGTAGCGGTAGCGGAGATAATGAAAAACTGTTTTTT | once | TRBJ1-4 | TRBV19 | -
CASTVRSSYNEQFF | TGTGCCAGCACCGTGAGGAGCTCCTACAATGAGCAGTTCTTC | - | TRBJ2-1 | TRBV7-8 | -
CASLGRARTGELFF | TGTGCCAGTCTCGGGAGGGCTCGCACCGGGGAGCTGTTTTTT | - | TRBJ2-2 | TRBV5-8 | TRBD2
CASSLAGSAEQFF | TGTGCCAGCAGCTTAGCGGGGAGCGCTGAGCAGTTCTTC | - | TRBJ2-1 | TRBV11-3 | -
CASSASGTYEQYF | TGTGCCAGCAGCGCTAGCGGAACCTACGAGCAGTACTTC | - | TRBJ2-7 | TRBV6-2/TRBV6-3 | TRBD2
CASSGEAQGETQYF | TGCGCCAGCAGTGGGGAGGCCCAGGGAGAGACCCAGTACTTC | - | TRBJ2-5 | TRBV10-1 | -
CAWTGQGNSPLHF | TGTGCCTGGACCGGACAGGGAAATTCACCCCTCCACTTT | - | TRBJ1-6 | TRBV30 | TRBD1
CASSSRGGSEQYF | TGTGCCAGCAGCTCCCGAGGGGGAAGCGAGCAGTACTTC | - | TRBJ2-7 | TRBV13 | -
CSVEDPGQVYGYTF | TGCAGCGTTGAAGATCCGGGACAGGTCTATGGCTACACCTTC | - | TRBJ1-2 | TRBV29-1 | TRBD1
CASKRDTSRTGELFF | TGTGCCAGCAAGCGGGACACCTCGAGGACCGGGGAGCTGTTTTTT | - | TRBJ2-2 | TRBV9 | -
CASSPHPQGSYEQYF | TGTGCCAGCAGCCCACACCCCCAGGGCTCCTACGAGCAGTACTTC | few | TRBJ2-7 | TRBV27 | -
CASSPTGRNYNEQFF | TGTGCCAGCAGTCCGACAGGGAGAAACTACAATGAGCAGTTCTTC | - | TRBJ2-1 | TRBV6-5 | TRBD1
CASQEGLMASPQYF | TGTGCCAGCCAGGAGGGGCTCATGGCGAGTCCCCAGTACTTC | few | TRBJ2-5 | TRBV2 | -
CDRETQYF | TGTGATCGAGAGACCCAGTACTTC | - | TRBJ2-5 | TRBV25-1 | -
CASSSEGDEQYF | TGTGCCAGCAGTTCTGAGGGAGACGAGCAGTACTTC | - | TRBJ2-7 | TRBV28 | -
CASSLAGRGNQPQHF | TGTGCCAGCAGTTTAGCGGGGAGGGGGAATCAGCCCCAGCATTTT | - | TRBJ1-5 | TRBV28 | -
CASSVGQQNTEAFF | TGTGCCAGCAGCGTGGGACAGCAAAACACTGAAGCTTTCTTT | - | TRBJ1-1 | TRBV9 | TRBD1